This TCR beta chain is from a study of T cell repertoires in cytomegalovirus infection. Across the whole study: Public TCR beta signatures indicated both CMV infection and matching HLA type.

In the case of this clonotype: What it recognizes is unknown.

Whole-study findings and limits: HLA-C-restricted CMV-specific TCR beta clonotypes prevailed in the ex vivo response. CMV carriers with the relevant HLA were identified by cumulative public TCR beta family frequency.

Using its own MiXCR run on the reads, TCRdb lists one record per CDR3 protein. The table includes a few hundred thousand distinct CDR3 sequences, just under 40% detected once. This receptor was obtained from a human donor in good health (CMV status not recorded). Some clones in this sample may be carry-over from other donors' samples. The material sequenced was cultured PBMCs, taken from culture after CMV antigen stimulation.

This CDR3 reads CSARDPRASGLYNEQFF. For the CDR3, the DNA is TGCAGTGCTAGAGATCCCCGGGCTAGCGGCCTCTACAATGAGCAGTTCTTC. The chain carries TRBV20-1 and TRBJ2-1; 7 nucleotides match TRBD2. Germline V gene sequence: CDR1 DFQATT, CDR2 SNEGSKA (reference sequence). The length of the CDR3 is 17 residues. V lost 0 bases to trimming and J lost 3 bases; unmatched junction nucleotides: 11.